Each of the 32 T cell receptor beta chains below was sequenced from the same sample in a study of T and B cells in COVID-19 patients. Blood genomic DNA input for TRB amplification was roughly 250-500 ng. TRB rearrangements were amplified by multiplex PCR with BIOMED2 TRB-A/B primers. One entry per CDR3 protein results from TCRdb running MiXCR on the multiplex PCR reads. The repertoire holds about 3,100 distinct CDR3 sequences, with about 20% as singletons. Sequencing was carried out using blood. The receptors were gathered from a human donor with active COVID-19.

This clonotype was detected only a few times. A much larger clonotype is one base distant, so this may be a read error. The chain uses TRBV5-6 and TRBJ2-3; D possibly matches TRBD1 or TRBD2 (5 bases each). The CDR3 sequence is 15 residues long. The V gene's germline CDR1 is SGHDT and CDR2 YYEEEE. The CDR3 DNA reads as TGTGCCAGCAGCTTGGGAGGGGAGAGCATAGATACGCAGTATTTT. Translation: CASSLGGESIDTQYF.

By sample fraction, this clonotype is medium-sized. The chain couples TRBV29-1 to TRBJ2-2; 7 positions match TRBD2. This CDR3 is built from 14 residues. Germline V gene lookup returns CDR1 SQVTM and CDR2 ANQGSEA. The J segment lost 1 base and the V segment lost 6 bases, leaving 5 bases of the junction unmatched. As DNA, the CDR3 is TGCAGCGTCCCCGGGACTAAGAACACCGGGGAGCTGTTTTTT. The encoded protein is CSVPGTKNTGELFF.

This clonotype has a handful of counts. V usage is TRBV4-3 and J usage is TRBJ2-4; TRBD2 aligns across 12 bases. The CDR3 extends over 18 amino acids. From germline, CDR1 is LGHNA and CDR2 YSLEER. Germline trimming cut 0 bases from V and 2 bases from J; bases unmatched to any gene: 5. The CDR3 reads CASSQDHTSGRTKNIQYF. For the CDR3, the DNA is TGCGCCAGCAGCCAAGATCACACTAGCGGGAGGACCAAAAACATTCAGTACTTC.

This clonotype rates as medium-sized. The V gene is TRBV30, the J gene TRBJ1-2, with no clear D. CDR1 is GTSNPN, CDR2 SVGIG, per germline (reference sequence). V shed 2 bases and J shed 6 bases, with 13 bases lying between them. The CDR3 is made up of 13 amino acids. The CDR3 coding sequence is TGTGCCTGGAGTCTTCTGGGAATCCATGGCTACACCTTC. The encoded protein is CAWSLLGIHGYTF.

In regard to this clonotype: Germline is not matched at one junction end, which may reflect a read error. V gene TRBV6-4 combines with J gene TRBJ1-4; TRBD1 agrees at 8 bases. Germline CDR1 MRHNA, CDR2 SNTAGT. CDR3 length: 15 residues. This chain's CDR3 is CASGDRTATNKKLFF. CDR3 bases: TGTGCCAGCGGGGACAGGACCGCAACTAATAAAAAACTGTTTTTT.

This clonotype was seen a few times. The V gene is TRBV7-9, the J gene TRBJ2-1, with D unclear. Germline V CDR1 and CDR2: SEHNR, FQNEAQ (reference sequence). The CDR3 has 15 amino acids. V lost 5 bases and J lost 5, with 16 bases in between. Here the CDR3 DNA reads TGTGCCAGCAGCCCCCCGGGCGGAGAGGACAATGAGCAGTTCTTC. Protein: CASSPPGGEDNEQFF.

The V gene is TRBV7-2, the J gene TRBJ2-3; TRBD1 is a possible D gene (5 bases). V gave up 1 base and J gave up 7 bases, with 6 bases separating them. The length of the CDR3 is 12 residues. Germline loops: CDR1 SGHTA, CDR2 FQGNSA. The CDR3 bases are TGTGCCAGCAGCTTAGTGGGGCATACGCAGTATTTT. Translated: CASSLVGHTQYF.

By its share, this clonotype is medium-sized. This chain connects TRBV5-5 to TRBJ2-5; 9 bases match TRBD2. Germline assignment: CDR1 SGHKS and CDR2 YYEKEE (reference sequence). The CDR3 extends over 15 amino acids. The junction had 9 bases not matched to a gene; V was cut back by 7 bases and J by 2 bases. CDR3: CASAGGVLAQETQYF. CDR3 in DNA: TGTGCCAGCGCGGGGGGGGTTTTAGCACAAGAGACCCAGTACTTC.

This clonotype rates as medium-sized. The V call is TRBV5-5, the J call TRBJ2-7, with no clear D. Germline CDR1 and CDR2: SGHKS and YYEKEE (reference sequence). The CDR3 is made up of 15 amino acids. The V gene lost 4 bases and the J gene lost 7 bases, with 21 bases spanning the gap. CDR3 bases: TGTGCCAGCAGCCCCCGAGGAAGGGCCGATTGGGAGCAGTACTTC. Translation: CASSPRGRADWEQYF. The complete variable domain, with remaining parts taken from reference TRBV5-5 and TRBJ2-7, reads DAGVTQSPTHLIKTRGQQVTLRCSPISGHKSVSWYQQVLGQGPQFIFQYYEKEERGRGNFPDRFSARQFPNYSSELNVNALLLGDSALYLCASSPRGRADWEQYFGPGTRLTVT.

This clonotype is labeled large (0.1 to 1%). V usage is TRBV29-1 and J usage is TRBJ1-4; unclear D gene. This CDR3 comprises 12 residues. V was clipped by 4 bases and J by 8 bases, with 11 bases between them. Germline CDR1 SQVTM, CDR2 ANQGSEA. In DNA, the CDR3 is TGCAGCGTTGGTGGTGTCGGAGAAAAACTGTTTTTT. It is translated as CSVGGVGEKLFF.

V is TRBV18 and J is TRBJ2-4; D is possibly TRBD2 (5 bases). V shed 1 base and J shed 0 bases, with 10 bases lying between them. Germline V gene data show CDR1 as KGHSH and CDR2 as LQKENI. The CDR3 consists of 16 residues. The CDR3 reads CASSPLPGIAKNIQYF. CDR3 nucleotide sequence: TGTGCCAGCTCACCACTACCCGGGATAGCCAAAAACATTCAGTACTTC.

Only a few counts were recorded for this clonotype. This rearrangement joins TRBV18 to TRBJ1-2, with D perhaps matching TRBD1 (5 bases). V lost 0 bases and J lost 8, with 10 bases in between. Per germline, CDR1 KGHSH and CDR2 LQKENI. This CDR3 contains 13 residues. The CDR3 protein is CASSPPIDSGYTF. The DNA of the CDR3 is TGTGCCAGCTCACCACCGATTGACAGCGGCTACACCTTC.

This clonotype was picked up a small number of times. The chain employs TRBV7-2 and TRBJ1-5; D not certain. The CDR3 totals 13 residues. V gave up 0 bases and J gave up 5 bases, with 5 bases separating them. Germline CDR1 reads SGHTA; CDR2 reads FQGNSA. CDR3 coding DNA: TGTGCCAGCAGCTTAGCCTTACATCAGCCCCAGCATTTT. Translation: CASSLALHQPQHF.

This clonotype was seen only a few times. The chain employs TRBV5-1 and TRBJ2-3; 10 nucleotides agree with TRBD2. Germline CDR1 is SGHRS and CDR2 is YFSETQ. Trimming took 3 bases from V and 5 from J; bases not matched to a gene: 12. The CDR3 consists of 17 residues. CDR3 amino acids: CASSSPKSLAGEDTQYF. The CDR3 bases are TGCGCCAGCAGCTCCCCGAAGAGCCTAGCGGGAGAAGATACGCAGTATTTT.

This clonotype is classed as medium-sized (0.01 to 0.1%). The V and J genes are TRBV19 and TRBJ1-5, with D perhaps matching TRBD1 (5 bases). The CDR3 sequence is 13 residues long. V lost 4 bases to trimming and J lost 10 bases, with 14 bases between them. From germline, CDR1 is LNHDA and CDR2 SQIVND (reference sequence). The CDR3 spells CASSTLAGTPQHF. CDR3 sequence (DNA): TGTGCCAGTAGTACCTTGGCCGGGACCCCCCAGCATTTT.

This clonotype is categorized as medium-sized (0.01 to 0.1%). The J gene is TRBJ2-5, the V gene TRBV27; D perhaps matches TRBD1 (6 bases). Germline CDR1 and CDR2: MNHEY and SMNVEV (reference sequence). Trimming shortened V by 8 bases and J by 0 bases, and 16 bases separated the two germline ends. There are 15 residues in the CDR3. CDR3 DNA: TGTGCCAGCGCCTCAGACAGGACCTACCAAGAGACCCAGTACTTC. Protein product: CASASDRTYQETQYF.

This clonotype appeared a few times. The rearrangement uses TRBV20-1 and TRBJ2-7; D tentatively fits TRBD1 or TRBD2 (6 bases each). The V and J ends lost 5 bases and 5 bases respectively, with 25 bases between them. The germline CDR1 and CDR2 sequences are DFQATT and SNEGSKA (reference sequence). The CDR3 covers 16 residues. The CDR3: CSALTQQLGGRNEQYF. CDR3 DNA sequence: TGCAGTGCTCTTACACAGCAGTTGGGGGGCAGAAACGAGCAGTACTTC.

By proportion, this clonotype is medium-sized. This chain joins TRBV5-4 and TRBJ2-1; 10 nucleotides line up with TRBD2. The V segment lost 0 bases and the J segment 9 bases; nucleotides outside the gene matches: 6. Germline V gene data show CDR1 as SGHNT and CDR2 as YYREEE (reference sequence). The CDR3 consists of 15 residues. CDR3 sequence (DNA): TGTGCCAGCAGCTTGGAACCTAGCGGGAGTGGTGAGCAGTTCTTC. The encoded protein is CASSLEPSGSGEQFF.

This chain joins TRBV18 and TRBJ2-7; the D gene is possibly TRBD2 (6 bases). Germline V gene lookup returns CDR1 KGHSH and CDR2 LQKENI. CDR3 size: 14 residues. The DNA for the CDR3 is TGTGCCAGCTCCTCCTTAGGAGCGGGTTCCCCCCCGGAGGTC. It codes for CASSSLGAGSPPEV.

Sample share makes this clonotype medium-sized. This chain joins TRBV19 and TRBJ1-6, with D possibly matching TRBD1 (5 bases). V shed 3 bases and J shed 7 bases, with 10 bases lying between them. The CDR3 consists of 14 residues. Germline loops: CDR1 LNHDA, CDR2 SQIVND (reference sequence). The CDR3 here is CASSIRQGNSPLHF. CDR3 coding DNA: TGTGCCAGTAGTATCCGGCAGGGAAATTCACCCCTCCACTTT.

This chain joins TRBV20-1 and TRBJ2-1; D is possibly TRBD2 (5 bases). The V gene's germline CDR1 is DFQATT and CDR2 SNEGSKA (reference sequence). The CDR3 runs 14 residues. V lost 3 bases and J 3 bases, leaving 12 bases between the germline ends. The DNA of the CDR3 is TGCAGTGCTAGTAAGGCCGGGAACTACAATGAGCAGTTCTTC. It encodes CSASKAGNYNEQFF.

This clonotype has only a few counts. The genes are TRBV11-2 and TRBJ2-7; perhaps D is TRBD1 or TRBD2 (5 bases each). Deletions cut 5 bases from V and 8 bases from J, with 13 bases between. The CDR3 totals 12 residues. Germline V CDR1 and CDR2: SGHAT, FQNNGV. CDR3 amino acids: CASSRDGAQQYF. In nucleotides, the CDR3 is TGTGCCAGCAGCCGGGACGGGGCACAGCAGTACTTC.

Sample share makes this clonotype medium-sized (0.01 to 0.1%). The rearrangement joins TRBV19 to TRBJ1-2; TRBD1 agrees at 7 bases. The CDR3 spans 15 residues. The germline V gene encodes CDR1 LNHDA and CDR2 SQIVND (reference sequence). V was pared by 3 bases and J by 5 bases, with 9 bases of the junction left unmatched. The CDR3 nucleotides are TGTGCCAGTAGTATTGAGATGGGACAGCTTTATGGCTACACCTTC. This translates into CASSIEMGQLYGYTF.

In its sample, this clonotype is medium-sized (0.01 to 0.1%). The chain uses TRBV6-5 and TRBJ1-3, with 12 bases that match TRBD1. Germline V gene data show CDR1 as MNHEY and CDR2 as SVGAGI. This CDR3 is 16 amino acids long. V lost 4 bases and J lost 4; bases outside the gene matches: 5. CDR3 protein: CASSFGTGGAGNTIYF. CDR3 sequence (DNA): TGTGCCAGCAGTTTCGGGACAGGGGGCGCGGGAAACACCATATATTTT.

This clonotype is classed as medium-sized. This chain uses TRBV27 with TRBJ2-2; maybe TRBD1 (6 bases). The V gene's germline CDR1 is MNHEY and CDR2 SMNVEV (reference sequence). The V gene lost 5 bases and the J gene lost 10 bases, with 17 bases spanning the gap. CDR3 size: 14 residues. CDR3 nucleotides: TGTGCCAGCAGTACAGGGATGCCCCCCCCGGAGCTGTTTTTT. This codes for CASSTGMPPPELFF.

This clonotype was seen a few times. The rearrangement joins TRBV18 to TRBJ2-5, with 7 bases lining up with TRBD2. CDR1 is KGHSH, CDR2 LQKENI, per germline. The V segment lost 3 bases and the J segment 1 base; nucleotides outside the gene matches: 8. This CDR3 contains 16 residues. CDR3 residues: CASSPVAGGAQETQYF. In nucleotides, the CDR3 is TGTGCCAGCTCACCTGTAGCGGGTGGGGCCCAAGAGACCCAGTACTTC.

This chain joins TRBV28 and TRBJ2-2; D might be TRBD1 (5 bases). CDR1 is MDHEN and CDR2 is SYDVKM in the germline V gene. This CDR3 has 19 amino acids. V gave up 2 bases and J gave up 7 bases, with 26 bases separating them. In DNA, the CDR3 is TGTGCCAGCAGTTTAGAGTTATACAGAGACAGTTTGGTCGGCGGGGAGCTGTTTTTT. Translated, it gives CASSLELYRDSLVGGELFF.

In its sample, this clonotype ranks as medium-sized (0.01 to 0.1%). The chain joins TRBV6-2 or TRBV6-3 to TRBJ2-1; 10 positions agree with TRBD2. The CDR3 runs 15 residues. Trimming took 8 bases from V and 10 from J; bases not matched to a gene: 14. Germline V gene data show CDR1 as MNHEY and CDR2 as SVGEGT. The CDR3 DNA follows: TGTGCCAGCTTAATCGGGCTAGCGGGAGTTGGAGAGCAGTTCTTC. Protein sequence: CASLIGLAGVGEQFF.

This clonotype is labeled as medium-sized (0.01 to 0.1%). The chain carries TRBV6-5 and TRBJ1-4; weak D call: TRBD1 (5 bases). V lost 2 bases to trimming and J lost 1 base, with 5 bases between them. Germline values: CDR1 MNHEY, CDR2 SVGAGI. The CDR3 is 14 residues long. The CDR3 sequence is CASSYDRTNEKLFF. The CDR3 DNA reads TGTGCCAGCAGTTACGACAGAACTAATGAAAAACTGTTTTTT.

The genes are TRBV7-9 and TRBJ2-5; TRBD2 aligns across 10 bases. The CDR3 sequence is 15 residues long. Germline CDR1 is SEHNR and CDR2 is FQNEAQ (reference sequence). The J segment lost 5 bases and the V segment lost 4 bases, leaving 7 bases of the junction unmatched. The CDR3 sequence: CASSSYTSGTETQYF. Here the CDR3 DNA reads TGTGCCAGCAGCTCCTATACTAGCGGGACTGAGACCCAGTACTTC.

About this clonotype: This may come from a read error, since a much larger clone is one base off. This chain links TRBV12-3 or TRBV12-4 with TRBJ2-1; D might be TRBD1 (6 bases). This CDR3 has 16 residues. CDR3 protein: CASRPEGSPGHNEQCF. CDR3 in DNA: TGTGCCAGCAGACCCGAGGGTTCCCCGGGACACAATGAGCAGTGCTTC.

V gene TRBV11-2 combines with J gene TRBJ2-1, with TRBD2 identical over 11 bases. This CDR3 contains 15 residues. V lost 6 bases, J lost 5 bases, and 6 bases stayed unmatched. Germline CDR1 reads SGHAT; CDR2 reads FQNNGV. CDR3 sequence: CASRSSGRVNNEQFF. The CDR3 DNA reads TGTGCCAGCAGGAGTAGCGGGAGGGTAAACAATGAGCAGTTCTTC.